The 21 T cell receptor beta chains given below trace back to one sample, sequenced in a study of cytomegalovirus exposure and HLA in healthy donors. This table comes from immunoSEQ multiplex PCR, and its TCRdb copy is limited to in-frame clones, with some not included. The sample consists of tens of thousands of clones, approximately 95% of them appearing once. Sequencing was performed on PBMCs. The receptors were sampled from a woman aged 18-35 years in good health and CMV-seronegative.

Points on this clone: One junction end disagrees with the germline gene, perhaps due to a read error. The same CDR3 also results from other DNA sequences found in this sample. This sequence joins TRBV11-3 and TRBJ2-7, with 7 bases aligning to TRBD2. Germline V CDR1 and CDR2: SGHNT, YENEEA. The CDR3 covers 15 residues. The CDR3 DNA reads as TGTGCCAGCAGCCTAGAGTGGGGGGGTAACTACGAGCAGTACTTC. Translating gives CASSLEWGGNYEQYF. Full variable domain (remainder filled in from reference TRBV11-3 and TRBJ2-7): EAGVVQSPRYKIIEKKQPVAFWCNPISGHNTLYWYLQNLGQGPELLIRYENEEAVDDSQLPKDRFSAERLKGVDSTLKIQPAELGDSAVYLCASSLEWGGNYEQYFGPGTRLTVT.

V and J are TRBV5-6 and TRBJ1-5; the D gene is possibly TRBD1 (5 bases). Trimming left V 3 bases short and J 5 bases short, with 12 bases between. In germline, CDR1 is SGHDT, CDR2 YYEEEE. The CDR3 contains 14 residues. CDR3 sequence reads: CASSSGSTYQPQHF. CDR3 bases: TGTGCCAGCAGCTCAGGGTCCACGTATCAGCCCCAGCATTTT.

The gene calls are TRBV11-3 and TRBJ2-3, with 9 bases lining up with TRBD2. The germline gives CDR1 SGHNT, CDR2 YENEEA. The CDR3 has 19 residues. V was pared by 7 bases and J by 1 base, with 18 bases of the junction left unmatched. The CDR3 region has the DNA TGTGCCAGCACCCCGGGAGTATATAAAGCGGGAGGACGCACAGATACGCAGTATTTT. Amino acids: CASTPGVYKAGGRTDTQYF.

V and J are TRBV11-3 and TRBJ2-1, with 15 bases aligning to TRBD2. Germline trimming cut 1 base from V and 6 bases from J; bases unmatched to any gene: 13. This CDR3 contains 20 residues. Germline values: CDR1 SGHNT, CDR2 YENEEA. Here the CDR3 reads CASSLVDGTSGRYIANEQFF. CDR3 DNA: TGTGCCAGCAGCTTAGTGGATGGGACTAGCGGGAGGTATATAGCCAATGAGCAGTTCTTC.

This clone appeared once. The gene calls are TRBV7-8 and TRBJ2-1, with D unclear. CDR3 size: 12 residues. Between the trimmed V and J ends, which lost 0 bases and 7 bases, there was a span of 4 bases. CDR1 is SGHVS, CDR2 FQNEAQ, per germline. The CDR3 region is CASSLAPNEQFF. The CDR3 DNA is TGTGCCAGCAGCTTAGCTCCAAATGAGCAGTTCTTC.

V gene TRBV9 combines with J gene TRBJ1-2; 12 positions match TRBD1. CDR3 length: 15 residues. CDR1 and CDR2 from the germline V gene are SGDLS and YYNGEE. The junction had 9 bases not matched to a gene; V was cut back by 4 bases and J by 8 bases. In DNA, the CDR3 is TGTGCCAGCAGCACATCCGGGACAGGGGGCTGGGGCTACACCTTC. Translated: CASSTSGTGGWGYTF. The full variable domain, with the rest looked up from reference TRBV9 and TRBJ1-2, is DSGVTQTPKHLITATGQRVTLRCSPRSGDLSVYWYQQSLDQGLQFLIQYYNGEERAKGNILERFSAQQFPDLHSELNLSSLELGDSALYFCASSTSGTGGWGYTFGSGTRLTVV.

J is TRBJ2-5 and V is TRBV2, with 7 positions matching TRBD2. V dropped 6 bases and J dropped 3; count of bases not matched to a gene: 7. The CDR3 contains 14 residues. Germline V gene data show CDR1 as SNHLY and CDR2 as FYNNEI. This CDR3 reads CASRIETSKETQYF. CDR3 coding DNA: TGTGCCAGCAGAATAGAGACTAGCAAAGAGACCCAGTACTTC. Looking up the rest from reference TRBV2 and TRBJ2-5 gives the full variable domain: EPEVTQTPSHQVTQMGQEVILRCVPISNHLYFYWYRQILGQKVEFLVSFYNNEISEKSEIFDDQFSVERPDGSNFTLKIRSTKLEDSAMYFCASRIETSKETQYFGPGTRLLVL.

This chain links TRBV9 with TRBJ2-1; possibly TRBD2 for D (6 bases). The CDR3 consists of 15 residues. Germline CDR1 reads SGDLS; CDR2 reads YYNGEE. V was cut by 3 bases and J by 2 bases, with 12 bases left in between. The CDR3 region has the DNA TGTGCCAGCAGCGCGGGAGTCCAAACCTACAATGAGCAGTTCTTC. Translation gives CASSAGVQTYNEQFF. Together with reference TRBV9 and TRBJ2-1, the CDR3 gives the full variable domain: DSGVTQTPKHLITATGQRVTLRCSPRSGDLSVYWYQQSLDQGLQFLIQYYNGEERAKGNILERFSAQQFPDLHSELNLSSLELGDSALYFCASSAGVQTYNEQFFGPGTRLTVL.

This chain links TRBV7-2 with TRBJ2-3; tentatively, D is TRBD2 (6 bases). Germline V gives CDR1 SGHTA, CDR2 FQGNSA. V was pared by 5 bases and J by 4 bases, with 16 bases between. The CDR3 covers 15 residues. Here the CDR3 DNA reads TGTGCCAGCAGCCCCACTGGAGGGCCTTCAGATACGCAGTATTTT. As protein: CASSPTGGPSDTQYF.

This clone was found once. The CDR3 DNA reads as TGTGCCAGTAGCACCACGGCAGATACGCAGTATTTT. This encodes CASSTTADTQYF. V usage is TRBV19 and J usage is TRBJ2-3; D unresolved. This CDR3 region has 12 residues. V shed 6 bases and J shed 4 bases, with 8 bases lying between them. The germline V gene encodes CDR1 LNHDA and CDR2 SQIVND (reference sequence).

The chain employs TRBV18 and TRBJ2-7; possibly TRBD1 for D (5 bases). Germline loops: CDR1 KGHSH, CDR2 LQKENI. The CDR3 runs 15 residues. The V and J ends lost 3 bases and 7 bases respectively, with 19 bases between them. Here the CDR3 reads CASSPSSVGAREQYF. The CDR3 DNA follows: TGTGCCAGCTCACCCTCTTCCGTTGGGGCTCGGGAGCAGTACTTC.

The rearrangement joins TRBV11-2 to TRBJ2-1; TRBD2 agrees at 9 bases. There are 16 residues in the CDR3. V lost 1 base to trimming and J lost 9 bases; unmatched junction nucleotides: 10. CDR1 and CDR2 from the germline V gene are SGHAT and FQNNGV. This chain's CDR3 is CASSLGVRGTSIEQFF. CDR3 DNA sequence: TGTGCCAGCAGCTTAGGGGTTCGCGGGACTAGCATTGAGCAGTTCTTC.

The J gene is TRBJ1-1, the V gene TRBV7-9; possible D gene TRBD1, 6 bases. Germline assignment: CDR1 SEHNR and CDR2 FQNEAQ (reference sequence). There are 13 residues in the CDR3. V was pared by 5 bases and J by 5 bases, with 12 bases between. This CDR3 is CASSLDSVTEAFF. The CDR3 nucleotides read TGTGCCAGCAGCCTGGACAGTGTAACTGAAGCTTTCTTT.

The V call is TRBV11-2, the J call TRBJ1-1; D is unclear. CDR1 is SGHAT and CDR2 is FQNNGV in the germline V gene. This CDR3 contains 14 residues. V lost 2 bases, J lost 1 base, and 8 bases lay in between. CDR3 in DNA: TGTGCCAGCAGCTTAAGCGCGGGGAACACTGAAGCTTTCTTT. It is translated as CASSLSAGNTEAFF.

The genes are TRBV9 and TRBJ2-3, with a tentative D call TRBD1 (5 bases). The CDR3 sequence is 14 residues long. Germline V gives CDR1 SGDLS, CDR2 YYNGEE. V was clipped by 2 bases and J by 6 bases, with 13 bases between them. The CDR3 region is CASSVGHPPDTQYF. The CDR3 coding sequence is TGTGCCAGCAGCGTGGGGCACCCCCCCGATACGCAGTATTTT. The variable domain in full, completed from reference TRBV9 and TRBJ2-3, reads DSGVTQTPKHLITATGQRVTLRCSPRSGDLSVYWYQQSLDQGLQFLIQYYNGEERAKGNILERFSAQQFPDLHSELNLSSLELGDSALYFCASSVGHPPDTQYFGPGTRLTVL.

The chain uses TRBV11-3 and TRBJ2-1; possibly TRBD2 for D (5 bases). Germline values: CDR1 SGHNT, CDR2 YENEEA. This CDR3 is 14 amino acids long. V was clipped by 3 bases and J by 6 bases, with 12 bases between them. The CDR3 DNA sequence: TGTGCCAGCAGCTTTGAAGGGAGAGGCAATGAGCAGTTCTTC. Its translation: CASSFEGRGNEQFF.

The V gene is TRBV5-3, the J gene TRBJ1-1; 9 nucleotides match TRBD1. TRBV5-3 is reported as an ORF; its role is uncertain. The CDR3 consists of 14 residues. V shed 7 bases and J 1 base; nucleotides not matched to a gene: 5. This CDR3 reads CARPRDRENTEAFF. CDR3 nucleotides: TGTGCCAGACCCCGGGACAGGGAGAACACTGAAGCTTTCTTT.

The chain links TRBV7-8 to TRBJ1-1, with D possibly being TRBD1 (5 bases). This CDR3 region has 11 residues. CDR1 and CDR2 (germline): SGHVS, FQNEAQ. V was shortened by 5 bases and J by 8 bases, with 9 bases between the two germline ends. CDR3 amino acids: CASSRGEEAFF. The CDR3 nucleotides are TGTGCCAGCAGCCGGGGGGAAGAAGCTTTCTTT.

DNA of the CDR3: TGTGCCATACGCAAGGAGGGGTGGGATGGCTACACCTTC. Its translation: CAIRKEGWDGYTF. The V and J genes are TRBV6-5 and TRBJ1-2; possible D gene TRBD1, 5 bases. CDR1 is MNHEY, CDR2 SVGAGI, per germline. CDR3 length: 13 amino acids. V shed 10 bases and J shed 6 bases, with 18 bases lying between them.

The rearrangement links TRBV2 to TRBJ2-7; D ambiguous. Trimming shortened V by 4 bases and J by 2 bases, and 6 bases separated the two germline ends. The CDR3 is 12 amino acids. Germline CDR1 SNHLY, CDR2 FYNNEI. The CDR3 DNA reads TGTGCCAGCAGTGGAGGAGCCTACGAGCAGTACTTC. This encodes CASSGGAYEQYF.

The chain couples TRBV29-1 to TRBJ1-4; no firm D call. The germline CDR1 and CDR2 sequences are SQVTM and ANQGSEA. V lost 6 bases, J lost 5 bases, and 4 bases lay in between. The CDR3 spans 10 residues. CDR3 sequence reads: CSVRNEKLFF. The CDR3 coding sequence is TGCAGCGTGCGGAATGAAAAACTGTTTTTT.